In this sample, the clone carrying this TCR beta chain turned up a few times. Its antigen is unknown. The CDR3 is 19 residues long. The ends lost 4 bases at V and 0 bases at J; junction bases unmatched: 7. Germline V gene sequence: CDR1 SGHDT, CDR2 YYEEEE. The repertoire was sequenced with immunoSEQ multiplex PCR; TCRdb's copy has only in-frame clones and lacks some. The sample holds some 200,000 clones; roughly 90% are singletons and the top ten take over 1.5%. The data are from a study of T cell responses to AZD1222 COVID-19 vaccine. Findings of the study overall: Repertoire samples came only from after the peak T cell response. Unmutated variant regions are reportedly targeted by nearly half of spike-specific TCRs. The number of AZD1222 recipients seropositive at baseline was only 6 or 7.

The chain uses TRBV5-6 and TRBJ2-4; 16 nucleotides agree with TRBD2. The sequence was collected from an adult who received the AZD1222 COVID-19 vaccine. Sample: peripheral blood, taken 28 days after the second AZD1222 dose. CDR3 sequence: CASSQGLAGGHIAKNIQYF. The CDR3 nucleotides read TGTGCCAGCAGCCAGGGACTAGCGGGAGGGCACATAGCCAAAAACATTCAGTACTTC.